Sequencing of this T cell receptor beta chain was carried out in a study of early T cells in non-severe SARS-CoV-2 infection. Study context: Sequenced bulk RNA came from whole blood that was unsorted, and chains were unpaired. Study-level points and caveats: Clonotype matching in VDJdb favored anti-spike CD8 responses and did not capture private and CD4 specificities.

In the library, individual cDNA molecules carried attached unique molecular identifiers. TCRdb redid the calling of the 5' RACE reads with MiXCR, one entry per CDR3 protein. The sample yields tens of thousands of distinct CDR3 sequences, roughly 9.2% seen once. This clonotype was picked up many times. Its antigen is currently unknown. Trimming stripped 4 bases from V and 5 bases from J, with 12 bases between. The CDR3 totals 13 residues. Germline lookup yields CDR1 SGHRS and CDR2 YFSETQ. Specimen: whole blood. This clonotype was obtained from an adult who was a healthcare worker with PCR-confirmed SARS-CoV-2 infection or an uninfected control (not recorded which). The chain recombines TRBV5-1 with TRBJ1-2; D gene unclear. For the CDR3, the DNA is TGCGCCAGCAGCGCCGGGCGCTTGTATGGCTACACCTTC. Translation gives CASSAGRLYGYTF.